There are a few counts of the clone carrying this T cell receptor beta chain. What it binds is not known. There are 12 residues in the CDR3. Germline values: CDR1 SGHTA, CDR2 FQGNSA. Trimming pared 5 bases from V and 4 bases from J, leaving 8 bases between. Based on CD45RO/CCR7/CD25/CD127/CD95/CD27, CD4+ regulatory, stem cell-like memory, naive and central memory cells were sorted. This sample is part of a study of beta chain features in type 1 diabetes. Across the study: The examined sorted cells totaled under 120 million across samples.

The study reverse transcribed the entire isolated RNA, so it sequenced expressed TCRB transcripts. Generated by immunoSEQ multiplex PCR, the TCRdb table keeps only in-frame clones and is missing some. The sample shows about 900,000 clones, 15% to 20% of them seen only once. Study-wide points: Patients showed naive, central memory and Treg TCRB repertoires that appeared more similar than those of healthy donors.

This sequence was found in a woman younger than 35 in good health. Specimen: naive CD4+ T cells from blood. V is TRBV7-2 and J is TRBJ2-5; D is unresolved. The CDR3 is CASSIGVETQYF. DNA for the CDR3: TGTGCCAGCAGCATTGGGGTAGAGACCCAGTACTTC. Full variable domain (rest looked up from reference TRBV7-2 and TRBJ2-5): GAGVSQSPSNKVTEKGKDVELRCDPISGHTALYWYRQSLGQGLEFLIYFQGNSAPDKSGLPSDRFSAERTGGSVSTLTIQRTQQEDSAVYLCASSIGVETQYFGPGTRLLVL.